Listed below are T cell receptor beta chains from one sample, sequenced in a study of blood T cells in healthy people across ages. TCRdb recomputed calls from the 5' RACE reads with MiXCR, one row per CDR3 protein. The profile shows roughly 680,000 distinct CDR3 sequences, 45% to 50% of them singletons. The specimen sequenced was blood. Source of these receptors: a woman aged 55-75 years in good health. Both conserved end residues are part of each CDR3. Fields, in order: clone size, J gene, D gene, V gene, CDR3 protein, CDR3 DNA. The D gene is left open where the match is weak. The size entry is marked missing in some rows and otherwise reads once, few, many or a size class.

clone size: .; J gene: TRBJ1-1; D gene: .; V gene: TRBV19; CDR3 protein: CASSMGRIIKNTEAFF; CDR3 DNA: TGTGCCAGTAGTATGGGCCGAATAATTAAGAACACTGAAGCTTTCTTT
clone size: .; J gene: TRBJ2-7; D gene: TRBD2; V gene: TRBV28; CDR3 protein: CASSPLAGWSEQYF; CDR3 DNA: TGTGCCAGCAGTCCTCTAGCGGGATGGAGCGAGCAGTACTTC
clone size: few; J gene: TRBJ2-7; D gene: TRBD2; V gene: TRBV12-3/TRBV12-4; CDR3 protein: CASSRGTSGSEQYF; CDR3 DNA: TGTGCCAGCAGTCGCGGGACTAGCGGGAGCGAGCAGTACTTC
clone size: .; J gene: TRBJ2-1; D gene: .; V gene: TRBV7-2; CDR3 protein: CASSSVGLYDEQFF; CDR3 DNA: TGTGCCAGCAGCTCAGTCGGACTCTACGATGAGCAGTTCTTC
clone size: .; J gene: TRBJ1-4; D gene: .; V gene: TRBV10-3; CDR3 protein: CAVSESVEKLFF; CDR3 DNA: TGTGCCGTCAGTGAGTCAGTTGAAAAACTGTTTTTT
clone size: once; J gene: TRBJ2-7; D gene: .; V gene: TRBV6-5; CDR3 protein: CASSYSFGASYEQYF; CDR3 DNA: TGTGCCAGCAGTTACTCCTTCGGGGCTTCCTACGAGCAGTACTTC
clone size: few; J gene: TRBJ2-3; D gene: .; V gene: TRBV27; CDR3 protein: CASSLVANTDTQYF; CDR3 DNA: TGTGCCAGCAGTTTAGTCGCCAACACAGATACGCAGTATTTT
clone size: .; J gene: TRBJ2-3; D gene: .; V gene: TRBV6-5; CDR3 protein: CASSFFNTDTQYF; CDR3 DNA: TGTGCCAGCAGTTTCTTCAACACAGATACGCAGTATTTT
clone size: .; J gene: TRBJ2-5; D gene: TRBD1; V gene: TRBV12-3/TRBV12-4; CDR3 protein: CASSQNSGGEETQYF; CDR3 DNA: TGTGCCAGCAGTCAAAACTCAGGGGGAGAGGAGACCCAGTACTTC
clone size: once; J gene: TRBJ2-7; D gene: .; V gene: TRBV14; CDR3 protein: CASSQVGKGYEQYF; CDR3 DNA: TGTGCCAGCAGCCAAGTTGGCAAGGGCTACGAGCAGTACTTC
clone size: few; J gene: TRBJ2-7; D gene: .; V gene: TRBV27; CDR3 protein: CASSLSATYEQYF; CDR3 DNA: TGTGCCAGCAGTTTATCTGCAACCTACGAGCAGTACTTC
clone size: .; J gene: TRBJ2-3; D gene: TRBD2; V gene: TRBV7-2; CDR3 protein: CASTLTSGRAPDTQYF; CDR3 DNA: TGTGCCAGCACCCTGACTAGCGGGAGGGCGCCAGATACGCAGTATTTT
clone size: .; J gene: TRBJ2-1; D gene: TRBD2; V gene: TRBV6-2/TRBV6-3; CDR3 protein: CASSYGSGRAFEQFF; CDR3 DNA: TGTGCCAGCAGTTACGGGAGCGGGAGGGCCTTTGAGCAGTTCTTC
clone size: .; J gene: TRBJ2-5; D gene: .; V gene: TRBV30; CDR3 protein: CAWTLLETQYF; CDR3 DNA: TGTGCCTGGACTCTTTTGGAGACCCAGTACTTC
clone size: .; J gene: TRBJ2-4; D gene: TRBD2; V gene: TRBV15; CDR3 protein: CATSRDFAGENIQYF; CDR3 DNA: TGTGCCACCAGCAGAGATTTCGCGGGAGAGAACATTCAGTACTTC
clone size: .; J gene: TRBJ2-3; D gene: TRBD2; V gene: TRBV19; CDR3 protein: CASSTVPSGGAKDTKYF; CDR3 DNA: TGTGCCAGTAGTACGGTGCCTAGCGGGGGGGCGAAAGATACGAAGTATTTT
clone size: .; J gene: TRBJ1-6; D gene: .; V gene: TRBV6-1; CDR3 protein: CASSEAERRRSPLHF; CDR3 DNA: TGTGCCAGCAGTGAAGCGGAAAGAAGGCGTTCACCCCTCCACTTT
clone size: .; J gene: TRBJ1-6; D gene: TRBD1; V gene: TRBV12-3/TRBV12-4; CDR3 protein: CASSLRTGGGSPLHF; CDR3 DNA: TGTGCCAGCAGTTTACGGACAGGGGGCGGGTCACCCCTCCACTTT
clone size: few; J gene: TRBJ2-1; D gene: TRBD2; V gene: TRBV5-1; CDR3 protein: CASSSGASGFNNEQFF; CDR3 DNA: TGCGCCAGCAGCTCTGGGGCTAGCGGGTTCAACAATGAGCAGTTCTTC
clone size: .; J gene: TRBJ2-6; D gene: .; V gene: TRBV7-8; CDR3 protein: CASSLRETGANVLTF; CDR3 DNA: TGTGCCAGCAGCTTAAGGGAGACTGGGGCCAACGTCCTGACTTTC
clone size: .; J gene: TRBJ2-2; D gene: .; V gene: TRBV7-9; CDR3 protein: CASSLPRLGVTGELFF; CDR3 DNA: TGTGCCAGCAGCTTACCACGACTAGGGGTCACCGGGGAGCTGTTTTTT
clone size: .; J gene: TRBJ1-2; D gene: .; V gene: TRBV3-1; CDR3 protein: CASSQDGRGYTF; CDR3 DNA: TGTGCCAGCAGCCAAGATGGACGGGGCTACACCTTC
clone size: .; J gene: TRBJ2-3; D gene: .; V gene: TRBV6-5; CDR3 protein: CASSQRRFTDTQYF; CDR3 DNA: TGTGCCAGCAGTCAGCGGCGGTTCACAGATACGCAGTATTTT
clone size: .; J gene: TRBJ2-5; D gene: TRBD2; V gene: TRBV20-1; CDR3 protein: CSARDQGGRYNEQYF; CDR3 DNA: TGCAGTGCTAGAGATCAGGGCGGGAGGTACAATGAGCAGTACTTC
clone size: .; J gene: TRBJ2-1; D gene: .; V gene: TRBV10-3; CDR3 protein: CAISDRGGRIGNNEQFF; CDR3 DNA: TGTGCCATCAGTGATAGGGGGGGACGGATCGGGAACAATGAGCAGTTCTTC
clone size: .; J gene: TRBJ2-1; D gene: .; V gene: TRBV20-1; CDR3 protein: CSARDVGTIYNEQFF; CDR3 DNA: TGCAGTGCTAGAGACGTAGGCACCATTTACAATGAGCAGTTCTTC
clone size: .; J gene: TRBJ1-4; D gene: TRBD1; V gene: TRBV12-3/TRBV12-4; CDR3 protein: CASTRTETGREELFF; CDR3 DNA: TGTGCCAGCACTAGGACTGAGACAGGGCGTGAAGAACTGTTTTTT
clone size: many; J gene: TRBJ2-6; D gene: .; V gene: TRBV9; CDR3 protein: CASSRDPFSSGANVLTF; CDR3 DNA: TGTGCCAGTTCCAGGGATCCCTTTAGCTCTGGGGCCAACGTCCTGACTTTC
clone size: .; J gene: TRBJ1-5; D gene: .; V gene: TRBV10-3; CDR3 protein: CAISEFDSNQPQHF; CDR3 DNA: TGTGCCATCAGTGAGTTTGATAGCAATCAGCCCCAGCATTTT
clone size: many; J gene: TRBJ2-3; D gene: TRBD2; V gene: TRBV24-1; CDR3 protein: CATSEGLAESTDTQYF; CDR3 DNA: TGTGCCACCAGTGAGGGACTAGCGGAGAGCACAGATACGCAGTATTTT
clone size: few; J gene: TRBJ2-7; D gene: TRBD1; V gene: TRBV20-1; CDR3 protein: CSAPGTGVYEQYF; CDR3 DNA: TGCAGTGCGCCCGGGACAGGAGTCTACGAGCAGTACTTC
clone size: .; J gene: TRBJ1-1; D gene: .; V gene: TRBV29-1; CDR3 protein: CSARPGGDHTEAFF; CDR3 DNA: TGCAGCGCTCGACCCGGAGGGGATCACACTGAAGCTTTCTTT
clone size: few; J gene: TRBJ2-5; D gene: TRBD1; V gene: TRBV30; CDR3 protein: CAWMLRTGMTQYF; CDR3 DNA: TGTGCCTGGATGCTCCGGACAGGGATGACCCAGTACTTC
clone size: .; J gene: TRBJ1-4; D gene: .; V gene: TRBV7-9; CDR3 protein: CASSLDRIEKLFF; CDR3 DNA: TGTGCCAGCAGCTTAGACAGGATTGAAAAACTGTTTTTT
clone size: few; J gene: TRBJ2-5; D gene: .; V gene: TRBV20-1; CDR3 protein: CSARDHRVGETQYF; CDR3 DNA: TGCAGTGCTAGAGATCACAGGGTGGGGGAGACCCAGTACTTC
clone size: .; J gene: TRBJ2-7; D gene: .; V gene: TRBV11-2; CDR3 protein: CASSLGSHSYEQYF; CDR3 DNA: TGTGCCAGCAGCTTAGGGTCGCACAGCTACGAGCAGTACTTC
clone size: few; J gene: TRBJ1-2; D gene: TRBD1; V gene: TRBV27; CDR3 protein: CASSSTGFYGYTF; CDR3 DNA: TGTGCCAGCAGTTCGACAGGGTTCTATGGCTACACCTTC
clone size: few; J gene: TRBJ2-3; D gene: TRBD2; V gene: TRBV6-2/TRBV6-3; CDR3 protein: CATGLAGTDTQYF; CDR3 DNA: TGTGCCACGGGACTAGCGGGCACAGATACGCAGTATTTT
clone size: few; J gene: TRBJ2-7; D gene: TRBD1; V gene: TRBV9; CDR3 protein: CASSLTGDSAYEQYF; CDR3 DNA: TGTGCCAGCAGCTTAACAGGGGATTCTGCCTACGAGCAGTACTTC
clone size: once; J gene: TRBJ2-3; D gene: TRBD2; V gene: TRBV7-6; CDR3 protein: CASSLTSGLAERSTDTQYF; CDR3 DNA: TGTGCCAGCAGCTTAACCTCGGGACTAGCGGAGAGAAGCACAGATACGCAGTATTTT
clone size: few; J gene: TRBJ1-1; D gene: .; V gene: TRBV4-2; CDR3 protein: CASSPPLERTEAFF; CDR3 DNA: TGTGCCAGCAGCCCACCACTGGAGAGGACTGAAGCTTTCTTT
clone size: .; J gene: TRBJ2-3; D gene: .; V gene: TRBV4-3; CDR3 protein: CASSPQRSTDTQYF; CDR3 DNA: TGCGCCAGCAGTCCCCAGCGGAGCACAGATACGCAGTATTTT
clone size: .; J gene: TRBJ2-5; D gene: .; V gene: TRBV7-9; CDR3 protein: CASSSRRGGLPKKETQYF; CDR3 DNA: TGTGCCAGCAGCTCGCGGAGGGGGGGACTACCAAAAAAAGAGACCCAGTACTTC
clone size: few; J gene: TRBJ2-1; D gene: .; V gene: TRBV28; CDR3 protein: CASDGAPYNEQFF; CDR3 DNA: TGTGCCAGCGACGGTGCCCCTTACAATGAGCAGTTCTTC
clone size: once; J gene: TRBJ2-1; D gene: .; V gene: TRBV20-1; CDR3 protein: CSASDDWESYNEQFF; CDR3 DNA: TGCAGTGCCTCAGATGATTGGGAGTCCTACAATGAGCAGTTCTTC
clone size: .; J gene: TRBJ2-5; D gene: TRBD1; V gene: TRBV4-3; CDR3 protein: CTSSQRTGATSGTQYF; CDR3 DNA: TGCACCAGCAGCCAACGGACAGGGGCTACCTCTGGGACCCAGTACTTC
clone size: once; J gene: TRBJ2-1; D gene: TRBD2; V gene: TRBV12-3/TRBV12-4; CDR3 protein: CASSQGLAGAGEQFF; CDR3 DNA: TGTGCCAGCAGTCAAGGACTAGCGGGAGCAGGTGAGCAGTTCTTC
clone size: .; J gene: TRBJ2-4; D gene: TRBD1; V gene: TRBV6-5; CDR3 protein: CASRPGGTGNIQYF; CDR3 DNA: TGTGCCAGCAGACCCGGCGGGACAGGAAACATTCAGTACTTC
clone size: .; J gene: TRBJ2-7; D gene: TRBD2; V gene: TRBV20-1; CDR3 protein: CSAREAASGAYEQYF; CDR3 DNA: TGCAGTGCTAGAGAGGCGGCTAGCGGGGCCTACGAGCAGTACTTC